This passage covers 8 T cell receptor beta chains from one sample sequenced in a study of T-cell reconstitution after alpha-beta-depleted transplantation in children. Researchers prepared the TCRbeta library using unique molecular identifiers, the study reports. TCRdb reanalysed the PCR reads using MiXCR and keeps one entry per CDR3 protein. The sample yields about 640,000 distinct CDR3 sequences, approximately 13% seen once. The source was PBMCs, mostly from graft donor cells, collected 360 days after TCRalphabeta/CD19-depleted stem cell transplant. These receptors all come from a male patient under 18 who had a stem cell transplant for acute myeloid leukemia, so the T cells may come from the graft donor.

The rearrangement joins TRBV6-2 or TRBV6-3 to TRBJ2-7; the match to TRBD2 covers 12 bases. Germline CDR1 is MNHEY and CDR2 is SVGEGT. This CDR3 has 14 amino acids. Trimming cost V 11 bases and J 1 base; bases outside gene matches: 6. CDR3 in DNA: TGTGCCTCCGGACTAGCGGGAACTTCCTACGAGCAGTACTTC. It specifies CASGLAGTSYEQYF.

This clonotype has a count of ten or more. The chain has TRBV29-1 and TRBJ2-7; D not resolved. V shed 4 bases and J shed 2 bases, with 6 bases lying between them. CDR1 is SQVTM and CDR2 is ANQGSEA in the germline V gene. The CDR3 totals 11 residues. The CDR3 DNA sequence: TGCAGCGTTGGCAGAACCTACGAGCAGTACTTC. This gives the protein CSVGRTYEQYF.

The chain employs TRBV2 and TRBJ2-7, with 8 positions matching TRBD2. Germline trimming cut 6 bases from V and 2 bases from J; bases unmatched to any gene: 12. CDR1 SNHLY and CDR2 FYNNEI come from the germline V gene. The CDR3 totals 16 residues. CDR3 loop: CASREHRLAQTYEQYF. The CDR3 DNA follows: TGTGCCAGCAGAGAACACCGACTAGCGCAAACCTACGAGCAGTACTTC.

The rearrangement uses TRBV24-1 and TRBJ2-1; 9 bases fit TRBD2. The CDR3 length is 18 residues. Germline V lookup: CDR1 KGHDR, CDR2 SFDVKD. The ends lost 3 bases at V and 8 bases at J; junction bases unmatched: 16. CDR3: CATSDRAGAGGKFYEQFF. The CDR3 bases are TGTGCCACCAGTGATCGTGCCGGGGCGGGAGGGAAGTTTTATGAGCAGTTCTTC.

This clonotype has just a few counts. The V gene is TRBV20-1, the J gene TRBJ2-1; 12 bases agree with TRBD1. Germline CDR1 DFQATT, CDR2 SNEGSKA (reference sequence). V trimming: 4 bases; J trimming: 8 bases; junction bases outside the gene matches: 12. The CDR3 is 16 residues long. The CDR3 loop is CSAIDSWDRGRHEQFF. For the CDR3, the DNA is TGCAGTGCTATAGACAGCTGGGACAGGGGGCGCCATGAGCAGTTCTTC.

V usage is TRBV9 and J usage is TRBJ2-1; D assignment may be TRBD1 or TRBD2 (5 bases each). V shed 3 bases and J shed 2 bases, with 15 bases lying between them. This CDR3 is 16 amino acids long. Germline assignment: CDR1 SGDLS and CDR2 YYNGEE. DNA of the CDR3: TGTGCCAGCAGCGCTTGGGGCGGGCTGACCTACAATGAGCAGTTCTTC. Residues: CASSAWGGLTYNEQFF.

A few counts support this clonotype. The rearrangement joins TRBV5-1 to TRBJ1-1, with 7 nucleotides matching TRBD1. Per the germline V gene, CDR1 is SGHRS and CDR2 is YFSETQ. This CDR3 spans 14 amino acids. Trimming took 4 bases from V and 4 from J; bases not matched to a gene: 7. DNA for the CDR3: TGCGCCAGCAGCCCGACAGGGATCGGCACTGAAGCTTTCTTT. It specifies CASSPTGIGTEAFF.

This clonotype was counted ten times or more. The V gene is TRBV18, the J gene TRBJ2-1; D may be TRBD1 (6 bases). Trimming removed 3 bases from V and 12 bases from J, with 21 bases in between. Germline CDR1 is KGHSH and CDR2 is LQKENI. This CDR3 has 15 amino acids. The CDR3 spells CASSPMDRYMFGQFF. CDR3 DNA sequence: TGTGCCAGCTCACCTATGGACAGATATATGTTTGGGCAGTTCTTC.